The 9 T cell receptor beta chains presented below share a single source sample, sequenced in a study of blood T cell repertoires in COVID-19. This table comes from immunoSEQ multiplex PCR, and its TCRdb copy is limited to in-frame clones, with some not included. The data show over 300,000 clones, nearly 90% seen once. Sequencing was done on a sample of PBMCs or T cells enriched from blood (not recorded which). All receptors derive from a young woman who had recovered from COVID-19.

The rearrangement uses TRBV30 and TRBJ1-4; D gene ambiguous. CDR1 and CDR2 from the germline V gene are GTSNPN and SVGIG (reference sequence). CDR3 size: 13 residues. Trimming took 4 bases from V and 0 from J, leaving 6 bases between them. This CDR3 is CAWTRATNEKLFF. The CDR3 region has the DNA TGTGCCTGGACTCGAGCAACTAATGAAAAACTGTTTTTT.

The chain carries TRBV5-4 and TRBJ2-5; maybe TRBD2 (6 bases). Per the germline V gene, CDR1 is SGHNT and CDR2 is YYREEE (reference sequence). The CDR3 is 13 amino acids. V shed 4 bases and J shed 7 bases, with 14 bases lying between them. CDR3 in amino acids: CASSRDWGGTQYF. The CDR3 DNA sequence: TGTGCCAGCAGCCGGGACTGGGGAGGGACCCAGTACTTC.

The chain employs TRBV21-1 and TRBJ1-4; the DNA was not compared with TRBD1, the D call given in the table. TRBV21-1 is a pseudogene. This CDR3 is 15 amino acids long. In DNA, the CDR3 is TGTGCCAGCAGGAGGATGGGGGACAGGGTGGAAAAACTGTTTTTT. Translation: CASRRMGDRVEKLFF.

Here the CDR3 DNA reads TGTGCCAGCACGAGGCTACAGGGGGCAGGAACTGAAGCTTTCTTT. Its protein is CASTRLQGAGTEAFF. This chain joins TRBV6-6 and TRBJ1-1; 9 nucleotides match TRBD1. With V trimmed by 7 bases and J by 5 bases, 11 bases remained unmatched. This CDR3 is 15 amino acids long. The germline gives CDR1 MNHNY, CDR2 SVGAGI (reference sequence).

The chain uses TRBV6-5 and TRBJ2-1; no reliable D call. The CDR3 runs 11 residues. CDR1 is MNHEY and CDR2 is SVGAGI in the germline V gene. V shed 0 bases and J shed 11 bases, with 5 bases lying between them. Here the CDR3 reads CASSYSGQQFF. The CDR3 nucleotides are TGTGCCAGCAGTTACTCTGGCCAGCAGTTCTTC.

The chain recombines TRBV19 with TRBJ1-4; no clear D gene. V lost 4 bases to trimming and J lost 0 bases, with 12 bases between them. Germline values: CDR1 LNHDA, CDR2 SQIVND (reference sequence). The CDR3 totals 16 residues. CDR3 loop: CASSRRTPSTNEKLFF. The CDR3 DNA reads as TGTGCCAGTAGTAGGAGGACCCCCTCAACTAATGAAAAACTGTTTTTT.

V and J are TRBV6-1 and TRBJ1-2, with D tentatively TRBD1 (6 bases). CDR1 is MNHNS, CDR2 SASEGT, per germline. The CDR3 has 16 residues. Trimming shortened V by 2 bases and J by 3 bases, and 16 bases separated the two germline ends. CDR3 in DNA: TGTGCCAGCAGTGAATGGGGACAAAAAACGGACTATGGCTACACCTTC. Translation gives CASSEWGQKTDYGYTF.

This clone has a single count. The chain is built from TRBV19 and TRBJ1-2, with TRBD1 matching 7 bases. V gave up 7 bases and J gave up 7 bases; unmatched junction bases: 9. CDR1 and CDR2 (germline): LNHDA, SQIVND (reference sequence). The length of the CDR3 is 13 residues. The CDR3 is CASNRGMPSGYTF. The CDR3, as DNA: TGTGCCAGTAACAGGGGAATGCCCTCTGGCTACACCTTC.

The V gene is TRBV30, the J gene TRBJ2-3; a possible D gene is TRBD1 (5 bases). V was pared by 4 bases and J by 2 bases, with 7 bases between. This CDR3 is built from 12 residues. The germline V gene encodes CDR1 GTSNPN and CDR2 SVGIG (reference sequence). The CDR3 loop is CAWIGDTDTQYF. DNA for the CDR3: TGTGCCTGGATAGGGGACACAGATACGCAGTATTTT.